This passage covers 30 T cell receptor beta chains from one sample sequenced in a study of T and B cells in COVID-19 patients (dated by TCRdb to between 2020 and 2021). TCRdb lists the instrument as Illumina MiSeq. TRB rearrangements were amplified by multiplex PCR with BIOMED2 TRB-A/B primer pools. The raw public reads went through TCRdb reprocessing: fastp at Q25, MiXCR clone calling, in-frame beta chains kept. When rows share a CDR3 protein, they turn into one entry using the most common DNA and genes. The sample profile shows over 5,500 distinct CDR3 sequences; 20% to 25% of them were found once. The ten largest clones add up to approximately 3.3% of the sample. TRB repertoires were amplified using roughly 250-500 ng of genomic DNA isolated from blood. The sequencing sample was made of blood. These receptors all come from a human donor who had recovered from COVID-19.

This clonotype counts as medium-sized. A read error may produce the germline difference seen at one junction end. The chain combines TRBV19 with TRBJ2-1, with 7 positions matching TRBD1. The CDR3 spans 13 residues. Germline values: CDR1 LNHDA, CDR2 SQIVND (reference sequence). The CDR3 reads CASSPGQEPPGVF. DNA for the CDR3: TGTGCCAGTAGTCCCGGACAGGAGCCTCCCGGAGTCTTC.

This clonotype is medium-sized within its sample. The gene calls are TRBV27 and TRBJ2-7, with a possible D match to TRBD1 (6 bases). Trimming took 5 bases from V and 5 from J, leaving 19 bases between them. Per the germline V gene, CDR1 is MNHEY and CDR2 is SMNVEV (reference sequence). The CDR3 contains 15 residues. The CDR3 reads CASSPLQGVAHEQYF. DNA of the CDR3: TGTGCCAGCAGTCCGCTACAGGGAGTGGCCCACGAGCAGTACTTC.

The sample holds a few counts of this clonotype. The V call is TRBV18, the J call TRBJ2-3, with a tentative D call TRBD1 (6 bases). Trimming took off 3 bases at V and 2 bases at J, with 18 bases between the two ends. The germline CDR1 and CDR2 sequences are KGHSH and LQKENI. The CDR3 totals 17 residues. The CDR3 loop reads CASSPVLQGPFTDTQYF. DNA of the CDR3: TGTGCCAGCTCACCCGTTTTACAGGGCCCTTTCACAGATACGCAGTATTTT.

The V call is TRBV7-2, the J call TRBJ1-6, with a possible D match to TRBD1 (5 bases). The CDR3 loop spans 14 amino acids. CDR1 SGHTA and CDR2 FQGNSA come from the germline V gene. V lost 0 bases and J 7 bases, leaving 7 bases between the germline ends. The CDR3 spells CASSLAYRNSPLHF. As DNA, the CDR3 is TGTGCCAGCAGCTTAGCCTACAGGAATTCACCCCTCCACTTT.

This clonotype is labeled medium-sized. The chain is built from TRBV6-1 and TRBJ2-5; perhaps TRBD1 as D (5 bases). CDR1 is MNHNS and CDR2 is SASEGT in the germline V gene. V shed 8 bases and J shed 2 bases, with 12 bases lying between them. The CDR3 consists of 13 residues. The CDR3 nucleotides are TGTGCCAGCCGTCTGGGGCTTCAAGAGACCCAGTACTTC. Translation gives CASRLGLQETQYF.

CDR3 residues: CAWSAHGKGFQETQYF. As DNA, the CDR3 is TGTGCCTGGAGTGCACACGGAAAGGGGTTCCAAGAGACCCAGTACTTC. The chain is built from TRBV30 and TRBJ2-5, with a possible D match to TRBD1 (5 bases). The V gene's germline CDR1 is GTSNPN and CDR2 SVGIG (reference sequence). The CDR3 is made up of 16 amino acids. V dropped 1 base and J dropped 1 base, with 16 bases sitting between them.

In this sample, this clonotype turned up a few times. This chain connects TRBV6-4 to TRBJ1-4, with no clear D. V was trimmed by 7 bases and J by 4 bases, leaving 13 bases between them. CDR1 is MRHNA, CDR2 SNTAGT, per germline. The CDR3 consists of 14 residues. In DNA form, the CDR3 reads TGTGCCAGCACCGTTACCGGGAATAATGAAAAACTGTTTTTT. This codes for CASTVTGNNEKLFF.

This clonotype has a handful of counts. At one end the junction does not follow the germline gene, possibly because of a read error. The chain links TRBV20-1 to TRBJ2-7; tentatively, D is TRBD1 or TRBD2 (6 bases each). The CDR3 spans 12 residues. Germline V gene lookup returns CDR1 DFQATT and CDR2 SNEGSKA (reference sequence). CDR3 loop: CSAWGASYEQYF. CDR3 sequence (DNA): TGCAGTGCCTGGGGGGCCTCCTATGAGCAGTACTTC.

The sample holds a few counts of this clonotype. This chain connects TRBV5-1 to TRBJ2-7; TRBD1 agrees at 9 bases. CDR3 length: 13 amino acids. The germline gives CDR1 SGHRS, CDR2 YFSETQ. Losses at the gene ends were 7 bases for V and 2 bases for J; bases not matched to a gene: 4. CDR3 bases: TGCGCCAGCTCCGGGACAGGGACCTACGAGCAGTACTTC. This translates into CASSGTGTYEQYF. The variable domain in full, completed from reference TRBV5-1 and TRBJ2-7, reads KAGVTQTPRYLIKTRGQQVTLSCSPISGHRSVSWYQQTPGQGLQFLFEYFSETQRNKGNFPGRFSGRQFSNSRSEMNVSTLELGDSALYLCASSGTGTYEQYFGPGTRLTVT.

This clonotype is classed as medium-sized. The V and J genes are TRBV19 and TRBJ1-5; tentative D call: TRBD1 (6 bases). With 7 bases removed from V and 2 bases from J, the gap between germline ends came to 15 bases. The germline V gene encodes CDR1 LNHDA and CDR2 SQIVND (reference sequence). The CDR3 extends over 15 amino acids. CDR3 coding DNA: TGTGCCAGTATGGGGGAGGGGGGCGGCAATCAGCCCCAGCATTTT. The encoded protein is CASMGEGGGNQPQHF. The full variable domain, rest sourced from reference TRBV19 and TRBJ1-5, is DGGITQSPKYLFRKEGQNVTLSCEQNLNHDAMYWYRQDPGQGLRLIYYSQIVNDFQKGDIAEGYSVSREKKESFPLTVTSAQKNPTAFYLCASMGEGGGNQPQHFGDGTRLSIL.

This clonotype was counted between two and nine times. J is TRBJ1-1 and V is TRBV12-3 or TRBV12-4, with 12 bases fitting TRBD1. J was trimmed by 3 bases and V by 6 bases; bases with no gene match: 17. The CDR3 spans 19 residues. This chain's CDR3 is CASSPSSGQGAFRDTEAFF. The CDR3, as DNA: TGTGCCAGCAGCCCCAGCTCGGGACAGGGGGCGTTTAGGGACACTGAAGCTTTCTTT.

The DNA of the CDR3 is TGTGCCAGCAGTTCCCGGACTAGCGGGGGGAGCTCCTACAATGAGCAGTTCTTC. It is translated as CASSSRTSGGSSYNEQFF. The chain has TRBV6-6 and TRBJ2-1; TRBD2 matches 14 bases. Germline V gives CDR1 MNHNY, CDR2 SVGAGI (reference sequence). Trimming took 4 bases from V and 0 from J; bases not matched to a gene: 5. CDR3 length equals 18 residues.

In its sample, this clonotype is large. J is TRBJ2-3 and V is TRBV19, with TRBD2 identical over 7 bases. Germline V gives CDR1 LNHDA, CDR2 SQIVND (reference sequence). This CDR3 has 14 residues. The trim removed 7 bases at V and 5 bases at J, leaving 9 bases unmatched. In DNA, the CDR3 is TGTGCCAGTAATCCCAGCGGGGCGAGAGATACGCAGTATTTT. This gives the protein CASNPSGARDTQYF.

The chain uses TRBV2 and TRBJ2-5; D not resolved. Per germline, CDR1 SNHLY and CDR2 FYNNEI. Trimming shortened V by 8 bases and J by 3 bases, and 10 bases separated the two germline ends. CDR3 length: 12 residues. The CDR3: CASQQPKETQYF. The DNA of the CDR3 is TGTGCCAGCCAACAACCAAAAGAGACCCAGTACTTC.

The V and J genes are TRBV6-6 and TRBJ2-3, with TRBD2 matching 10 bases. The CDR3 consists of 17 residues. Trimming at V came to 5 bases and at J to 6 bases, leaving 14 bases not matched to a gene. Looked up from germline, CDR1 is MNHNY and CDR2 is SVGAGI (reference sequence). The CDR3 DNA is TGTGCCAGCAGTCTTTTCATAGCGGGGGGCGCATGGGATACGCAGTATTTT. Its translation: CASSLFIAGGAWDTQYF.

Sample share makes this clonotype medium-sized. The rearrangement joins TRBV19 to TRBJ2-7; 9 bases are shared with TRBD2. V shed 3 bases and J 5 bases; nucleotides not matched to a gene: 8. Germline loops: CDR1 LNHDA, CDR2 SQIVND (reference sequence). The CDR3 length is 15 residues. The CDR3 protein is CASSMVAGGQNEQYF. The CDR3, as DNA: TGTGCCAGTAGTATGGTGGCGGGGGGGCAGAACGAGCAGTACTTC.

This clonotype is medium-sized by share. The chain uses TRBV27 and TRBJ2-4, with no clear D. Germline-derived CDR1 and CDR2 are MNHEY and SMNVEV (reference sequence). The V and J ends lost 10 bases and 0 bases respectively, with 7 bases between them. The CDR3 runs to 12 residues. CDR3 in DNA: TGTGCCACCGCACTAGCCAAAAACATTCAGTACTTC. It encodes CATALAKNIQYF.

This clonotype was recorded a few times. The gene calls are TRBV5-8 and TRBJ2-7; the D gene is possibly TRBD1 (5 bases). The V end was cut by 0 bases, the J end by 3 bases, with 10 bases between. Germline loops: CDR1 SGHTS, CDR2 YDEGEE. The CDR3 is 14 residues long. The CDR3 DNA follows: TGTGCCAGCAGCTTGGGACAGACCCACTACGAGCAGTACTTC. As protein: CASSLGQTHYEQYF. Full variable domain (remainder filled in from reference TRBV5-8 and TRBJ2-7): EAGVTQSPTHLIKTRGQQATLRCSPISGHTSVYWYQQALGLGLQFLLWYDEGEERNRGNFPPRFSGRQFPNYSSELNVNALELEDSALYLCASSLGQTHYEQYFGPGTRLTVT.

This clonotype ranks as medium-sized. The rearrangement links TRBV10-3 to TRBJ2-6, with D possibly matching TRBD1 (6 bases). Between the trimmed V and J ends, which lost 11 bases and 2 bases, there was a span of 10 bases. Germline V lookup: CDR1 ENHRY, CDR2 SYGVKD. The CDR3 totals 13 residues. In DNA, the CDR3 is TGTGCCGTACAGGGCACTGGGGCCAACGTCCTGACTTTC. Translated: CAVQGTGANVLTF.

Details on this clonotype: The junction and the germline gene differ at one end; a read error may be behind it. The V and J genes are TRBV5-6 and TRBJ2-3; TRBD2 agrees at 7 bases. The CDR3 covers 14 residues. Germline CDR1 and CDR2: SGHDT and YYEEEE. The CDR3: CASSLETQGGTQYF. The CDR3 DNA sequence: TGCGCCAGCAGCTTGGAAACTCAGGGAGGGACGCAGTATTTT. The full variable domain, rest sourced from reference TRBV5-6 and TRBJ2-3, is DAGVTQSPTHLIKTRGQQVTLRCSPKSGHDTVSWYQQALGQGPQFIFQYYEEEERQRGNFPDRFSGHQFPNYSSELNVNALLLGDSALYLCASSLETQGGTQYFGPGTRLTVL.

This clonotype is judged medium-sized. The chain couples TRBV29-1 to TRBJ2-7; D might be TRBD2 (6 bases). Per germline, CDR1 SQVTM and CDR2 ANQGSEA. This CDR3 is 12 amino acids long. V was pared by 4 bases and J by 2 bases, with 9 bases between. As DNA, the CDR3 is TGCAGCGTTGTGGAGGGCCCCTACGAGCAGTACTTC. Residues: CSVVEGPYEQYF.

As to this clonotype: A much larger clone lies one base from this, so it may be a read error. The chain combines TRBV6-5 with TRBJ1-5; tentatively, D is TRBD1 (6 bases). Germline CDR1 is MNHEY and CDR2 is SVGAGI. The V gene lost 4 bases and the J gene lost 6 bases, with 13 bases spanning the gap. This CDR3 contains 14 residues. CDR3 sequence reads: CASSSTGGGQPQHF. The CDR3, as DNA: TGTGCCAGCAGTTCCACGGGGGGCGGTCAGCCCCAGCATTTT.

This clonotype was counted a few times. The gene calls are TRBV20-1 and TRBJ2-7; D is perhaps TRBD2 (6 bases). The ends were cut back, 2 bases at V and 0 bases at J, with 14 bases in the middle. From germline, CDR1 is DFQATT and CDR2 SNEGSKA (reference sequence). This CDR3 contains 15 residues. CDR3 protein: CSARLGTGLSYEQYF. CDR3 sequence (DNA): TGCAGTGCTAGACTCGGGACTGGCCTCTCCTACGAGCAGTACTTC.

This chain joins TRBV30 and TRBJ1-1; weak D call: TRBD1 (5 bases). The V gene's germline CDR1 is GTSNPN and CDR2 SVGIG (reference sequence). The CDR3 runs to 14 residues. The V end was cut by 2 bases, the J end by 4 bases, with 14 bases between. For the CDR3, the DNA is TGTGCCTGGAGTACTGGGGGACGTAGCACTGAAGCTTTCTTT. This translates into CAWSTGGRSTEAFF.

This clonotype is categorized as medium-sized. This rearrangement joins TRBV30 to TRBJ1-4; D remains unclear. The germline V gene encodes CDR1 GTSNPN and CDR2 SVGIG (reference sequence). Between the trimmed V and J ends, which lost 4 bases and 7 bases, there was a span of 13 bases. This CDR3 region has 13 residues. The CDR3 DNA follows: TGTGCCTGGAAAACGGGTAAAAGTGAAAAACTGTTTTTT. This gives the protein CAWKTGKSEKLFF.

This chain joins TRBV20-1 and TRBJ2-5; no definite D call. Germline CDR1 reads DFQATT; CDR2 reads SNEGSKA (reference sequence). This CDR3 contains 14 residues. The V and J ends lost 0 bases and 5 bases respectively, with 13 bases between them. CDR3: CSARDPYHGETQYF. As DNA, the CDR3 is TGCAGTGCTAGAGATCCCTACCATGGGGAGACCCAGTACTTC.

There are many counts of this clonotype. This rearrangement joins TRBV5-4 to TRBJ1-5; D is unclear. The germline V and J ends were trimmed by 0 bases and 5 bases, with 12 bases remaining between them. Looked up from germline, CDR1 is SGHNT and CDR2 is YYREEE (reference sequence). The CDR3 extends over 15 amino acids. This CDR3 is CASSLGPGGDQPQHF. DNA of the CDR3: TGTGCCAGCAGCTTGGGGCCAGGAGGAGATCAGCCCCAGCATTTT.

Relative to its sample, this clonotype is medium-sized. The gene calls are TRBV6-5 and TRBJ2-6, with D possibly called TRBD1 or TRBD2 (5 bases each). Trimming stripped 5 bases from V and 1 base from J, with 12 bases between. This CDR3 spans 16 amino acids. Germline V gene data show CDR1 as MNHEY and CDR2 as SVGAGI. The CDR3 is CASSPGRTSGANVLTF. CDR3 DNA: TGTGCCAGCAGTCCGGGACGGACTTCTGGGGCCAACGTCCTGACTTTC.

This clonotype is labeled medium-sized. The rearrangement uses TRBV18 and TRBJ1-2, with D perhaps TRBD1 (6 bases). The CDR3 covers 14 residues. The V end was cut by 2 bases, the J end by 4 bases, with 11 bases between. Looked up from germline, CDR1 is KGHSH and CDR2 is LQKENI. The CDR3 DNA reads TGTGCCAGCTCACCAGATGGACAGATCTATGGCTACACCTTC. Its protein is CASSPDGQIYGYTF.

Concerning this clonotype itself: It may be a read error: a sequence one base away is much more abundant. V usage is TRBV6-5 and J usage is TRBJ1-1, with D possibly TRBD1 on 5 matching bases. Trimming removed 2 bases from V and 1 base from J, with 11 bases in between. The CDR3 is made up of 15 amino acids. From germline, CDR1 is MNHEY and CDR2 SVGAGI. In nucleotides, the CDR3 is TGTGCCAGCAGTTACAGGGGATCGCAGAACACTGAAGCTTTCTTT. The encoded protein is CASSYRGSQNTEAFF.